This T cell receptor beta chain appears in the sequencing data of a study of blood T cell repertoires in COVID-19. Study details: The United States, Italy and Spain were the sources of the acute and convalescent COVID-19 samples.

Those who participated ranged in age from about 18 to 89 years and resided in under 25 US areas. Two negative PCRs, clearance, or symptom resolution had been documented for recovered Cohort 3 donors. This clone was detected a few times. Generated by immunoSEQ multiplex PCR, the TCRdb table keeps only in-frame clones and is missing some. Of 170,000 or so clones listed, just over 85% are singletons. Material for sequencing was PBMCs or T cells enriched from blood (not recorded which). This TCR derives from a woman younger than 30 who had recovered from COVID-19.

CDR3 bases: TGTGCCAGCAGGCCACCACAGGGCGGAGGCGGGGAGCTGTTTTTT. Translating gives CASRPPQGGGGELFF. The chain is built from TRBV28 and TRBJ2-2, with D perhaps matching TRBD1 (6 bases). The germline CDR1 and CDR2 sequences are MDHEN and SYDVKM. The CDR3 consists of 15 residues. V was clipped by 6 bases and J by 7 bases, with 18 bases between them.